Below are 11 T cell receptor beta chains sequenced from a single sample in a study of blood T cell repertoires in COVID-19. The protocol was immunoSEQ multiplex PCR, while the TCRdb copy is restricted to in-frame clones and leaves out a portion. In the table there are over 150,000 clones, 70% to 85% of which are singletons. Sequenced: PBMCs or T cells enriched from blood (not recorded which). The receptors were gathered from a woman in her fifties or sixties who had recovered from COVID-19.

The J gene is TRBJ2-2, the V gene TRBV6-5; D gene uncertain. The CDR3 runs 13 residues. Germline CDR1 and CDR2: MNHEY and SVGAGI. Trimming took off 10 bases at V and 0 bases at J, with 9 bases between the two ends. The CDR3 sequence: CAISTPNTGELFF. The CDR3 nucleotides are TGTGCCATCTCGACTCCGAACACCGGGGAGCTGTTTTTT.

The CDR3 DNA reads TGTGCCAGCAGCCAAAACGGAGCTAACTATGGCTACACCTTC. Amino acid sequence: CASSQNGANYGYTF. The chain has TRBV3-1 (or the pseudogene TRBV3-2) and TRBJ1-2; D is unclear. The V and J ends lost 2 bases and 0 bases respectively, with 7 bases between them. The CDR3 totals 14 residues. From germline, CDR1 is LGHDT and CDR2 YNNKEL (reference sequence).

The rearrangement uses TRBV27 and TRBJ2-7; 8 bases align to TRBD2. With V trimmed by 6 bases and J by 2 bases, 9 bases remained unmatched. CDR1 is MNHEY, CDR2 SMNVEV, per germline (reference sequence). The CDR3 runs to 15 residues. The DNA for the CDR3 is TGTGCCAGCAGCTCCTTTACTAGCGGACCCTACGAGCAGTACTTC. Amino acid sequence: CASSSFTSGPYEQYF.

The J gene is TRBJ1-2, the V gene TRBV4-1; 8 bases are a match to TRBD1. The V and J ends lost 2 bases and 5 bases, in that order; junction bases with no gene match: 13. Germline V gene lookup returns CDR1 MGHRA and CDR2 YSYEKL. The CDR3 is 17 residues long. The CDR3 DNA is TGCGCCAGCAGCCAACCCGGACAGGGAGGGGCTCTATATGGCTACACCTTC. As protein: CASSQPGQGGALYGYTF.

The chain links TRBV20-1 to TRBJ1-1, with D unclear. This CDR3 is 13 amino acids long. V was shortened by 3 bases and J by 4 bases, with 12 bases between the two germline ends. Germline loops: CDR1 DFQATT, CDR2 SNEGSKA (reference sequence). CDR3: CSASGNSGTEAFF. CDR3 DNA sequence: TGCAGTGCTAGTGGGAACAGTGGCACTGAAGCTTTCTTT.

This sequence joins TRBV6-6 and TRBJ1-5; 8 bases are shared with TRBD1. Unmatched junction bases numbered 14, after V lost 6 bases and J lost 7 bases. This CDR3 has 16 residues. The germline V gene has CDR1 MNHNY and CDR2 SVGAGI (reference sequence). CDR3 region: CASSPTQGASGQPQHF. DNA of the CDR3: TGTGCCAGCAGCCCCACCCAGGGGGCGTCGGGCCAGCCCCAGCATTTT.

The V call is TRBV25-1, the J call TRBJ2-7; D not resolved. CDR3 length: 11 amino acids. V shed 6 bases and J shed 2 bases, with 5 bases lying between them. Germline lookup yields CDR1 MGHDK and CDR2 SYGVNS. The CDR3 DNA follows: TGTGCCAGCAGAGGAGCCTACGAGCAGTACTTC. Protein sequence: CASRGAYEQYF.

The gene calls are TRBV7-9 and TRBJ1-5, with 12 bases lining up with TRBD1. Looked up from germline, CDR1 is SEHNR and CDR2 is FQNEAQ (reference sequence). This CDR3 region has 15 residues. After removal of 10 bases from V and 0 bases from J, the junction contained 4 bases not matched to a gene. The CDR3 nucleotides are TGTGCCATAGGGACAGGGGGCGATAGCAATCAGCCCCAGCATTTT. This translates into CAIGTGGDSNQPQHF.

The V call is TRBV7-9, the J call TRBJ1-5; D may be TRBD1 (5 bases). Trimming took off 3 bases at V and 6 bases at J, with 9 bases between the two ends. Germline assignment: CDR1 SEHNR and CDR2 FQNEAQ (reference sequence). The CDR3 contains 13 residues. The CDR3 is CASSFAGLQPQHF. CDR3 nucleotides: TGTGCCAGCAGCTTCGCGGGGCTTCAGCCCCAGCATTTT.

This clone was detected only a few times. The V and J genes are TRBV21-1 and TRBJ2-7; TRBD2, as called in the table, went unchecked against the DNA. TRBV21-1 is classified as a pseudogene. This CDR3 contains 16 residues. The CDR3 protein is CASSPKEGGTCDEQYF. The CDR3 coding sequence is TGTGCCAGCAGCCCCAAGGAAGGAGGGACGTGCGACGAGCAGTACTTC.

The chain combines TRBV4-1 with TRBJ2-3, with a possible D match to TRBD1 (6 bases). Germline CDR1 is MGHRA and CDR2 is YSYEKL. The CDR3 has 19 residues. Trimming removed 0 bases at V and 2 bases at J, with 21 bases between. This CDR3 reads CASSQDGSSGTIFTDTQYF. CDR3 nucleotide sequence: TGCGCCAGCAGCCAAGATGGGTCGTCCGGGACAATCTTCACAGATACGCAGTATTTT.